This T cell receptor beta chain was captured by sequencing in a study of OX40 agonist ivuxolimab in advanced cancers. Regarding the complete study: The costimulatory receptor OX40 (CD134) was targeted by ivuxolimab, a fully human IgG2 agonistic monoclonal antibody. Intravenous ivuxolimab was administered to patients every 2 weeks at six dose levels: 0.01, 0.1, 0.3, 1.5, 3 and 10 mg/kg. Among the 52 dose-escalation patients, approximately 20 had hepatocellular carcinoma, roughly 15 melanoma, 9 renal cell carcinoma and 9 head and neck cancer. The dose-escalation cohort was about 86% male with a mean age of 60 years, ranging from roughly 23 to 85. Patients were allowed to have had prior anti-PD-1, anti-PD-L1 or anti-CTLA-4 therapy, and 30% to 40% of the dose-escalation patients had previously received checkpoint inhibitors. Partial responses occurred in three dose-escalation patients: two with cutaneous melanoma and one with hepatocellular carcinoma. The point of sequencing TCRbeta in the periphery was to test whether ivuxolimab changed TCR sequence diversity and drove clonal T-cell expansion. The monotherapy dose-escalation portion (N ≈ 52 patients) of the phase I ivuxolimab trial is reported in the paper.

To sequence the TCRbeta CDR3 region, genomic DNA was isolated from the sorted cells. TCRbeta CDR3 regions were sequenced using the immunoSEQ Assay. TCRdb stores this immuneACCESS table with in-frame sequences only. Part of the clones is absent; in the studies checked, under half of the shortfall reflects unresolved V genes, and no reason is known for the rest. In this sample the table shows about 22,000 clones, 77% of which occur a single time. The top ten clones comprise 16% of the sample. The trial excluded patients who had a history of autoimmune disease or who were on systemic immunosuppression. In every dose cohort, peripheral blood was drawn for TCR sequencing at baseline, cycle 4 day 1, and cycle 7 day 1. Samples came from an open-label, multicenter, first-in-human phase I dose-escalation trial of ivuxolimab. Adults with locally advanced or metastatic melanoma, renal cell, hepatocellular, or head and neck squamous cell carcinoma were enrolled in the trial. CD4+ and CD8+ T cells were sorted separately from peripheral blood before TCR sequencing.

Study-wide findings and limitations: In the 0.1-3.0 mg/kg groups, partial responders had among the lowest normalized peripheral clonal expansion, particularly in CD8+ T cells. At doses of 0.1 to 3.0 mg/kg, clonal expansion of both CD4+ and CD8+ blood T cells was observed from baseline to week 6. Low levels of normalized T-cell clonal expansion were also seen in some patients who did not respond. After ivuxolimab, CD8+ T cells had more expanded clones than CD4+ T cells on average. Antigen specificity was not determined for the clonally expanded peripheral T cells.

On this clone: Its antigen is not yet known. No much larger clone exists at a distance of one base, and base qualities are not known.

The CDR1 and CDR2 encoded by the germline V gene are SGHDT and YYEEEE. V is reduced by 0 bases and J by 0 bases, leaving a spacing of 13 bases between them. The CDR3 holds 16 amino acids from the cysteine to the phenylalanine. Only the CDR3 region is kept as DNA, spanning 48 bases read in frame from base 1. Source: CD4+ or CD8+ T cells sorted from blood, taken in a trial of the OX40 agonist ivuxolimab. The sequence joins TRBV5-6 to TRBJ2-7, with the D gene not confidently named. This sequence originates from an adult with an advanced solid tumor such as melanoma, head and neck, liver or kidney cancer. The DNA sequence is as follows: TGTGCCAGCAGCTTGGCCGGGCCAGTGAGCTCCTACGAGCAGTACTTC. This yields the protein CASSLAGPVSSYEQYF.